These 18 T cell receptor beta chains were all obtained from the same sample, sequenced in a study of monozygotic twins with inflammatory bowel disease. TCRdb re-called the 5' RACE reads and shows each CDR3 protein once, DNA omitted. In all, the sample yields approximately 330,000 distinct CDR3 sequences. Material for sequencing was blood. These receptors all stem from a human donor with ulcerative colitis or Crohn's disease, or a healthy co-twin of an affected twin (not recorded which).

J is TRBJ1-5 and V is TRBV6-4. Germline CDR1 and CDR2: MRHNA and SNTAGT. CDR3 length: 13 amino acids. The CDR3 spells CASRGTENQPQHF.

V is TRBV30 and J is TRBJ1-1. Germline assignment: CDR1 GTSNPN and CDR2 SVGIG (reference sequence). The CDR3 spans 12 residues. The chain's CDR3 is CAWSSMNTEAFF.

V usage is TRBV28 and J usage is TRBJ1-6; without DNA, the TCRdb call of TRBD1 cannot be checked. This CDR3 contains 17 residues. Per the germline V gene, CDR1 is MDHEN and CDR2 is SYDVKM. CDR3 sequence: CASSLSGANSYNSPLHF.

This sequence joins TRBV5-1 and TRBJ2-5. Germline CDR1 and CDR2: SGHRS and YFSETQ. The CDR3 loop spans 16 amino acids. CDR3: CASSLGPRASHETQYF.

J is TRBJ2-1 and V is TRBV5-1; there is no DNA to check the TCRdb D call of TRBD1. Germline CDR1 reads SGHRS; CDR2 reads YFSETQ. CDR3 length: 15 residues. The CDR3 loop is CASSVQHGNNNEQFF. Looking up the rest from reference TRBV5-1 and TRBJ2-1 gives the full variable domain: KAGVTQTPRYLIKTRGQQVTLSCSPISGHRSVSWYQQTPGQGLQFLFEYFSETQRNKGNFPGRFSGRQFSNSRSEMNVSTLELGDSALYLCASSVQHGNNNEQFFGPGTRLTVL.

CDR3 sequence: CASSYNAGNNSPLHF. The V call is TRBV6-5, the J call TRBJ1-6; TCRdb indicates TRBD1, and absent DNA this call remains unverified. The CDR3 contains 15 residues. Germline assignment: CDR1 MNHEY and CDR2 SVGAGI.

The chain joins TRBV25-1 to TRBJ2-7. The CDR3 extends over 13 amino acids. Germline loops: CDR1 MGHDK, CDR2 SYGVNS. The CDR3 loop reads CASSELHSYEQYF.

The rearrangement links TRBV6-6 to TRBJ1-2; the D call of TRBD1 rests on TCRdb alone, since no DNA is present to check it. This CDR3 comprises 14 residues. Germline V gene data show CDR1 as MNHNY and CDR2 as SVGAGI (reference sequence). The CDR3 reads CASSVVWTEYGYTF.

The CDR3 here is CASSLVGGRSSYNEQFF. This chain connects TRBV5-1 to TRBJ2-1; the TCRdb D gene call, TRBD1, has no DNA to confirm it. This CDR3 is built from 17 residues. Germline CDR1 reads SGHRS; CDR2 reads YFSETQ.

The chain recombines TRBV9 with TRBJ1-1; TCRdb proposes TRBD1, but this gene call is untestable without DNA. The germline V gene has CDR1 SGDLS and CDR2 YYNGEE. There are 14 residues in the CDR3. This CDR3 is CASSVMGTHTEAFF.

The V call is TRBV6-5, the J call TRBJ1-2. Germline V gene sequence: CDR1 MNHEY, CDR2 SVGAGI. The CDR3 has 17 residues. The CDR3 sequence: CASSYVADGSTSYGYTF.

The rearrangement joins TRBV12-3 or TRBV12-4 to TRBJ2-2; TCRdb designates TRBD2, a call that cannot be tested without DNA. The CDR3 is 16 residues long. CDR3 in amino acids: CASRRGLAANTGELFF.

The chain employs TRBV12-3 or TRBV12-4 and TRBJ2-7. The CDR3 runs to 16 residues. The CDR3 is CASSFRLAGSSYEQYF.

The gene calls are TRBV6-6 and TRBJ1-1; as DNA is missing, the TRBD1 call by TCRdb cannot be tested. This CDR3 is built from 13 residues. Germline lookup yields CDR1 MNHNY and CDR2 SVGAGI (reference sequence). This chain's CDR3 is CASRDRDLAEAFF.

The J gene is TRBJ1-1, the V gene TRBV20-1. From germline, CDR1 is DFQATT and CDR2 SNEGSKA (reference sequence). This CDR3 comprises 13 residues. CDR3 amino acids: CSASIQRSTEAFF.

The chain links TRBV5-1 to TRBJ1-2; TCRdb proposes TRBD1, but this gene call is untestable without DNA. Germline assignment: CDR1 SGHRS and CDR2 YFSETQ. CDR3 length: 16 amino acids. CDR3 protein: CASSLAVGTGGKGYTF.

The chain joins TRBV18 to TRBJ1-2. Germline-derived CDR1 and CDR2 are KGHSH and LQKENI. This CDR3 comprises 15 residues. This chain's CDR3 is CASSPRADSNYGYTF.

The chain combines TRBV7-8 with TRBJ2-1; as DNA is missing, the TRBD1 call by TCRdb cannot be tested. Germline assignment: CDR1 SGHVS and CDR2 FQNEAQ. This CDR3 spans 12 amino acids. The CDR3 region is CASSLERQGWFF.